These 3 T cell receptor beta chains were sequenced from one sample in a study of CD8 T cells in Susac syndrome. Random hexamers were used to reverse transcribe the RNA input (0.5 to 1 ug). One entry per CDR3 protein results from TCRdb running MiXCR on the immunoSEQ multiplex PCR reads. The table shows over 200,000 distinct CDR3 sequences, with around 95% occurring only once. Sample: CD4+ T cells from PBMCs. Every receptor here comes from a human donor with multiple sclerosis.

This chain joins TRBV20-1 and TRBJ1-6; D is undetermined. Germline V lookup: CDR1 DFQATT, CDR2 SNEGSKA (reference sequence). CDR3 length: 12 residues. Trimming pared 4 bases from V and 5 bases from J, leaving 6 bases between. The CDR3 reads CSATGNNSPLHF. The CDR3 coding sequence is TGCAGTGCTACGGGGAATAATTCACCCCTCCACTTT.

The chain carries TRBV2 and TRBJ2-1, with no clear D. The CDR3 has 13 residues. Trimming removed 4 bases from V and 3 bases from J, with 7 bases in between. Germline lookup yields CDR1 SNHLY and CDR2 FYNNEI. The DNA of the CDR3 is TGTGCCAGCAGTGCTTCTAACTACAATGAGCAGTTCTTC. Protein product: CASSASNYNEQFF.

This chain joins TRBV7-9 and TRBJ1-5; possibly TRBD1 for D (5 bases). Germline assignment: CDR1 SEHNR and CDR2 FQNEAQ (reference sequence). Trimming pared 10 bases from V and 0 bases from J, leaving 13 bases between. The CDR3 totals 14 residues. Written as DNA, the CDR3 is TGTGCCACCTCTTGGGGGTTTAGCAATCAGCCCCAGCATTTT. As protein: CATSWGFSNQPQHF.